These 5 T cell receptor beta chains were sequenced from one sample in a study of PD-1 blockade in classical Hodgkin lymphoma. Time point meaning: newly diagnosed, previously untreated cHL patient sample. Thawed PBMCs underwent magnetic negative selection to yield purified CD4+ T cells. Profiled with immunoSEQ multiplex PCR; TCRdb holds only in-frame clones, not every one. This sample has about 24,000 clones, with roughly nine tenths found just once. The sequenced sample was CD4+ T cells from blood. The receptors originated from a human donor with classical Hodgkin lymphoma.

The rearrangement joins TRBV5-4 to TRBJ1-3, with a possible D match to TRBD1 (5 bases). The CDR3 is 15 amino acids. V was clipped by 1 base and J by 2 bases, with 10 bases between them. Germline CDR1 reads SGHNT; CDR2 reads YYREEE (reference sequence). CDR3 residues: CASSLKGRAGNTIYF. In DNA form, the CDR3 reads TGTGCCAGCAGCTTGAAAGGCAGGGCTGGAAACACCATATATTTT. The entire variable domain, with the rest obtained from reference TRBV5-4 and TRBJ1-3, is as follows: ETGVTQSPTHLIKTRGQQVTLRCSSQSGHNTVSWYQQALGQGPQFIFQYYREEENGRGNFPPRFSGLQFPNYSSELNVNALELDDSALYLCASSLKGRAGNTIYFGEGSWLTVV.

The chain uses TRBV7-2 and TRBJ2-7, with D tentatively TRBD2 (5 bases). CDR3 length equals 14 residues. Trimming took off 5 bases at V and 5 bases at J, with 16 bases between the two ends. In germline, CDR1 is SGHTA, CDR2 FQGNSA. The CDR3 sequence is CASSARSSLDEQYF. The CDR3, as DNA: TGTGCCAGCAGCGCCCGGTCTAGCCTGGACGAGCAGTACTTC.

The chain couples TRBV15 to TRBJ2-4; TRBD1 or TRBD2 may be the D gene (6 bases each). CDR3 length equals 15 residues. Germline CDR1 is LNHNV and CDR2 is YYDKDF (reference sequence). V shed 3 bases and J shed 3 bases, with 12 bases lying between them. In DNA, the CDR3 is TGTGCCACCAGCAGCGGGGGCGTGGGCAAAAACATTCAGTACTTC. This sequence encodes CATSSGGVGKNIQYF.

As DNA, the CDR3 is TGTGCCAGCAGTTTGCTTAGCTATGGCTACACCTTC. Translation: CASSLLSYGYTF. The gene calls are TRBV28 and TRBJ1-2; D not resolved. The CDR3 runs 12 residues. In germline, CDR1 is MDHEN, CDR2 SYDVKM. V gave up 3 bases and J gave up 4 bases, with 6 bases separating them.

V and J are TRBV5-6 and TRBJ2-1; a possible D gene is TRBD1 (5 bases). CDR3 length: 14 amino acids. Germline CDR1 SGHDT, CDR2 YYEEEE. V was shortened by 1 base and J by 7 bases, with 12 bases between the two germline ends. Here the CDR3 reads CASSLIWGQNEQFF. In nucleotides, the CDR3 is TGTGCCAGCAGCTTGATTTGGGGCCAAAATGAGCAGTTCTTC.